This T cell receptor beta chain was sequenced during a study of regulatory T cells in long-lasting Graves disease. Assembly of TCR beta libraries relied on iRepertoire HTBI primers together with Arm-PCR of CDR3 regions. TCRdb processed the multiplex PCR reads anew with MiXCR; each CDR3 protein has one entry. The sample comprises roughly 400,000 distinct CDR3 sequences, under 25% of which are singletons, and about 20% rests with the top ten. The time point was: persistent/refractory GD, antithyroid drugs over 5 years with positive TRAb. RNA isolated from PBMCs was used to make the TCR library. The sample here was peripheral blood mononuclear cells (PBMCs), taken when the disease was refractory, from a patient treated with antithyroid drugs. This TCR was sampled from a female donor with Graves disease.

The CDR3 bases are TGCGCCAGCAGCCAAGAATCAGGGGGCAGTAATTCACCCCTCCACTTT. It translates to CASSQESGGSNSPLHF. The gene calls are TRBV4-3 and TRBJ1-6, with 8 bases that match TRBD1. Germline V gene sequence: CDR1 LGHNA, CDR2 YSLEER. Unmatched junction bases numbered 4, after V lost 0 bases and J lost 6 bases. This CDR3 region has 16 residues.